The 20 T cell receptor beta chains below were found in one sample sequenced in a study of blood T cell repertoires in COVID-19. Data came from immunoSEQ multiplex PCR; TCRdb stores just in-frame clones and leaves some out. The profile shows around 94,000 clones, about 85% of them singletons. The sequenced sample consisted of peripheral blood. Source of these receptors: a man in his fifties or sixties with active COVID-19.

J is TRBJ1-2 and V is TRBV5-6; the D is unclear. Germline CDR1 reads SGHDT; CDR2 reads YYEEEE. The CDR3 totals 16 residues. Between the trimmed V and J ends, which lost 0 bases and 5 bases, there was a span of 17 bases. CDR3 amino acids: CASSLVQVPRIYGYTF. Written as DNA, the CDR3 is TGTGCCAGCAGCTTGGTGCAGGTCCCTCGAATATATGGCTACACCTTC.

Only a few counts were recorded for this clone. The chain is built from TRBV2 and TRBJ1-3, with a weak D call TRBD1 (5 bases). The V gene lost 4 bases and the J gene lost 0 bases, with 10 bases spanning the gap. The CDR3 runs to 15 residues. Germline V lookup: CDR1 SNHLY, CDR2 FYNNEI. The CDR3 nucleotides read TGTGCCAGCAGTGGGCGGGGACTCTCTGGAAACACCATATATTTT. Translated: CASSGRGLSGNTIYF.

The CDR3 region is CASRGHYEQYF. CDR3 bases: TGTGCCAGCAGGGGGCACTACGAGCAGTACTTC. The chain is built from TRBV12-3 or TRBV12-4 and TRBJ2-7; weak D call: TRBD1 (5 bases). The CDR3 runs to 11 residues. Trimming took off 6 bases at V and 3 bases at J, with 6 bases between the two ends.

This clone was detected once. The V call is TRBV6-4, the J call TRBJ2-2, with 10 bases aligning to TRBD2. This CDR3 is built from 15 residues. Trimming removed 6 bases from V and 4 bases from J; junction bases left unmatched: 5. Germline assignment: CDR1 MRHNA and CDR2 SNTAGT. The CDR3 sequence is CASRASGGATGELFF. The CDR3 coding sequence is TGTGCCAGCAGAGCCAGCGGGGGGGCCACCGGGGAGCTGTTTTTT.

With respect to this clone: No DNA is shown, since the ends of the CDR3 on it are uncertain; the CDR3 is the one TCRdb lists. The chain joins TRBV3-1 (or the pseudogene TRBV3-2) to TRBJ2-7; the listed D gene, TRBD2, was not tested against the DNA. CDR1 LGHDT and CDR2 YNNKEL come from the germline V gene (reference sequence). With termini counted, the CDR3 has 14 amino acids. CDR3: CASSQDGRSSTSAF.

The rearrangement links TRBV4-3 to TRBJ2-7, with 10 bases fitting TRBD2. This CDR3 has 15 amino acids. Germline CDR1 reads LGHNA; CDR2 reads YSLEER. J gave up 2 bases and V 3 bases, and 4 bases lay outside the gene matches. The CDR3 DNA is TGCGCCAGCAGCCACGTAGCGGGGGGTACCTACGAGCAGTACTTC. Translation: CASSHVAGGTYEQYF.

The CDR3 spells CASSAGQGSYNSPLHF. The CDR3 nucleotides are TGTGCCAGCAGCGCGGGACAGGGCTCCTATAATTCACCCCTCCACTTT. The V gene is TRBV14, the J gene TRBJ1-6; 9 nucleotides agree with TRBD1. Germline-derived CDR1 and CDR2 are SGHDN and FVKESK. This CDR3 is built from 16 residues. The J segment lost 0 bases and the V segment lost 5 bases, leaving 2 bases of the junction unmatched.

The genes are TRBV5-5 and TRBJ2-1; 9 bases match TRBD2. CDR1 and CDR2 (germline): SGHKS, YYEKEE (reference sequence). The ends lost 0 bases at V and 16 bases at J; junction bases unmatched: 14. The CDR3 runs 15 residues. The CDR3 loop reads CASSLEVVRGTSYFF. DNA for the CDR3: TGTGCCAGCAGCTTGGAGGTAGTTCGCGGGACTAGCTATTTCTTC.

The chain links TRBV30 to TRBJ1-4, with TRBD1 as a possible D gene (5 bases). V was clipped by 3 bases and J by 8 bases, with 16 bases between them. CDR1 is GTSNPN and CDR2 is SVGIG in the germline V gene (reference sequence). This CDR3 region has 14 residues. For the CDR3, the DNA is TGTGCCTGGAGCGGAGGGACGGGGATAGAAAAACTGTTTTTT. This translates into CAWSGGTGIEKLFF. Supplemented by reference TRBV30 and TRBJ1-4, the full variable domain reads SQTIHQWPATLVQPVGSPLSLECTVEGTSNPNLYWYRQAAGRGLQLLFYSVGIGQISSEVPQNLSASRPQDRQFILSSKKLLLSDSGFYLCAWSGGTGIEKLFFGSGTQLSVL.

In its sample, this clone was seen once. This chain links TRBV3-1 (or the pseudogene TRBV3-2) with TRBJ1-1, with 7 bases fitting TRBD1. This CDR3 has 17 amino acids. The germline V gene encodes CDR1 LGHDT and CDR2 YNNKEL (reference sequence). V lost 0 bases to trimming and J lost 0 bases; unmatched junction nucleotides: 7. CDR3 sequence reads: CASSQEGTGTVNTEAFF. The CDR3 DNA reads TGTGCCAGCAGCCAAGAGGGGACCGGGACAGTGAACACTGAAGCTTTCTTT.

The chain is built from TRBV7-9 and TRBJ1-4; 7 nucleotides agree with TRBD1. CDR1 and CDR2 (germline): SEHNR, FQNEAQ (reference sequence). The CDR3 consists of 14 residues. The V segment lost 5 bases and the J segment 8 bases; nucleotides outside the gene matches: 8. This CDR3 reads CASSTRGSGEKLFF. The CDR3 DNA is TGTGCCAGCAGCACCAGGGGGTCGGGGGAAAAACTGTTTTTT.

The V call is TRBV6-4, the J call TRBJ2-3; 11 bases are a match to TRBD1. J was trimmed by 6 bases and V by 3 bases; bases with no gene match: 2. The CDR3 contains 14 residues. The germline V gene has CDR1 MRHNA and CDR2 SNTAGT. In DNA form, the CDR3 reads TGTGCCAGCAGTGAGGGGACAGGGGGGGATACGCAGTATTTT. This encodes CASSEGTGGDTQYF.

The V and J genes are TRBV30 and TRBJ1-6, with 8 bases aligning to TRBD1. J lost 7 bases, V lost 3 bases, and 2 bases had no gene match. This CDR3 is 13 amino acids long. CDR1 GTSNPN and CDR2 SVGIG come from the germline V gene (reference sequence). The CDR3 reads CAWRNRGNSPLHF. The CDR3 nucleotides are TGTGCCTGGAGGAACAGGGGGAATTCACCCCTCCACTTT.

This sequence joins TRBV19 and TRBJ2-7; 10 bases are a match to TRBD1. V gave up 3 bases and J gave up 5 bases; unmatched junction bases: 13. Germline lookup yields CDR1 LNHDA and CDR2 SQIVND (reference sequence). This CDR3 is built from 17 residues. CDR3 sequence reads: CASSMRGTGEVDDEQYF. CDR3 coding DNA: TGTGCCAGTAGTATGAGGGGGACAGGGGAGGTCGACGACGAGCAGTACTTC.

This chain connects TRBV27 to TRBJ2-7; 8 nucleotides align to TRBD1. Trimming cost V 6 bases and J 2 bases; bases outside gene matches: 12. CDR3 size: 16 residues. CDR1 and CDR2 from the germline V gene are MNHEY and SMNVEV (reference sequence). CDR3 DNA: TGTGCCAGCAGCTCATTTTTCAGGGGGCGTACCTACGAGCAGTACTTC. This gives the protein CASSSFFRGRTYEQYF.

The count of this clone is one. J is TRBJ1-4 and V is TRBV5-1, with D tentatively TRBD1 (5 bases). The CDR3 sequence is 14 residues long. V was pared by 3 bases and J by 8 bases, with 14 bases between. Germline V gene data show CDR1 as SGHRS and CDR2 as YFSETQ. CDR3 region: CASSSGGPGEKLFF. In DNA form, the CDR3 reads TGCGCCAGCAGCTCCGGGGGTCCGGGAGAAAAACTGTTTTTT.

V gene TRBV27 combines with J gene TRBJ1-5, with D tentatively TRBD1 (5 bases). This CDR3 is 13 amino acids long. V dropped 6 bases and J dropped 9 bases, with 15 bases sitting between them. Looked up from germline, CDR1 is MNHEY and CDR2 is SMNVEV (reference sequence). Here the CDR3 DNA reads TGTGCCAGCAGGCGGACACCGGTTTGGCCCCAGCATTTT. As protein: CASRRTPVWPQHF.

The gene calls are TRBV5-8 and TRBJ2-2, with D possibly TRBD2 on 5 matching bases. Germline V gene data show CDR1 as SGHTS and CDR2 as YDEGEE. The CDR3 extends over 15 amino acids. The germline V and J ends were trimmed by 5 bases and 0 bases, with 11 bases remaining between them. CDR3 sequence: CASRQPGTNTGELFF. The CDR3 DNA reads TGTGCCAGCAGACAGCCCGGGACGAACACCGGGGAGCTGTTTTTT.

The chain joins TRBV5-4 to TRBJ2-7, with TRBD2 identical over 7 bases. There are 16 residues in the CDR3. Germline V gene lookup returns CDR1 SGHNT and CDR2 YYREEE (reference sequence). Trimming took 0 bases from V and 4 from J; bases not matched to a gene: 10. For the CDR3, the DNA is TGTGCCAGCAGCTTGGGTCCCAGCGGGAACACTTACGAGCAGTACTTC. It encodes CASSLGPSGNTYEQYF.

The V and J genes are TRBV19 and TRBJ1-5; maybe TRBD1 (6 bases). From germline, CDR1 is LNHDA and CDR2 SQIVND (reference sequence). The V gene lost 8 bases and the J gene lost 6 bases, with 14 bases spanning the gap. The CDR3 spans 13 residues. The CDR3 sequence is CASSEQGSQPQHF. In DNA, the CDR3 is TGTGCCAGTTCAGAACAGGGATCTCAGCCCCAGCATTTT.